One T cell receptor (beta chain) is described in this entry. What it binds is unknown. Several immunoSEQ 96-well plates shared each subset's DNA, each plate a replicate. The repertoire was sequenced with immunoSEQ multiplex PCR; TCRdb's copy has only in-frame clones and lacks some. The table includes over a million clones, about 80% detected once. This specimen belongs to a study of shared clonotypes between healthy human individuals. General study points: Shared clonotypes across all four donors exceeded non-shared ones in generation probability.

The ends lost 4 bases at V and 2 bases at J; junction bases unmatched: 4. This CDR3 comprises 14 residues. Germline V gene data show CDR1 as SGHTA and CDR2 as FQGNSA. The clonotype was recovered from a young man in good health. This sequence joins TRBV7-2 and TRBJ2-7; TRBD1 matches at 8 bases. Sequenced sample: memory CD4+ T cells sorted from blood. Regarding subset: CD45RA-negative fraction. CDR3 sequence (DNA): TGTGCCAGCAGCTCGGGGACAGGAACCTACGAGCAGTACTTC. Its protein is CASSSGTGTYEQYF.